The clone carrying this TCR beta chain has just a few counts. This entry comes from a study of control samples from healthy donors and cancer patients. Trimming shortened V by 7 bases and J by 3 bases, and 10 bases separated the two germline ends. The CDR3 totals 13 residues. Germline V gene lookup returns CDR1 SGHVS and CDR2 FQNEAQ. Produced via immunoSEQ multiplex PCR; TCRdb's table is partial and in-frame only. The data contain over 100,000 clones, about nine tenths of them singletons. The sequencing sample was made of blood. This receptor was identified in a man aged 40-49 years in good health. This chain uses TRBV7-8 with TRBJ1-5; D unclear. CDR3 residues: CASTPRDNQPQHF. In nucleotides, the CDR3 is TGTGCCAGCACCCCTAGAGACAATCAGCCCCAGCATTTT.